The 5 T cell receptor beta chains reported below all come from one sample, sequenced in a study of shared clonotypes between healthy human individuals. TCRdb keeps only in-frame clones here, not all; method: immunoSEQ multiplex PCR. The profile shows 450,000 to 500,000 clones, roughly 85% of them singletons. The source material was PBMCs. The source is a woman in her thirties or forties in good health. Some clones in this sample may be carry-over from other donors' samples.

This chain connects TRBV7-3 to TRBJ2-5, with 11 bases fitting TRBD2. Trimming at V came to 3 bases and at J to 3 bases, leaving 0 bases not matched to a gene. Germline V gene sequence: CDR1 SGHTA, CDR2 FQGTGA. The length of the CDR3 is 14 residues. DNA for the CDR3: TGTGCCAGCAGCTTGGGACTAGCGGAAGAGACCCAGTACTTC. This codes for CASSLGLAEETQYF.

This clone was found once. The chain uses TRBV7-9 and TRBJ2-5; unclear D gene. The CDR3 covers 13 residues. Germline V lookup: CDR1 SEHNR, CDR2 FQNEAQ (reference sequence). With 0 bases removed from V and 5 bases from J, the gap between germline ends came to 7 bases. The CDR3 nucleotides read TGTGCCAGCAGCTTAGCGGTCGGTGAGACCCAGTACTTC. Amino acid sequence: CASSLAVGETQYF. Full variable domain (missing parts from reference TRBV7-9 and TRBJ2-5): DTGVSQNPRHKITKRGQNVTFRCDPISEHNRLYWYRQTLGQGPEFLTYFQNEAQLEKSRLLSDRFSAERPKGSFSTLEIQRTEQGDSAMYLCASSLAVGETQYFGPGTRLLVL.

This clone is a singleton in its sample. The chain couples TRBV6-5 to TRBJ2-7; D not certain. Germline V gives CDR1 MNHEY, CDR2 SVGAGI. Trimming removed 0 bases from V and 5 bases from J, with 8 bases in between. The CDR3 length is 13 residues. The CDR3, as DNA: TGTGCCAGCAGTTACTCTTCCGCTAACGAGCAGTACTTC. Translating gives CASSYSSANEQYF.

This CDR3 reads CASRPFTSGRGETQYF. The DNA of the CDR3 is TGCGCCAGCAGACCCTTCACTAGCGGGAGAGGAGAGACCCAGTACTTC. The genes are TRBV4-1 and TRBJ2-5; 11 nucleotides align to TRBD2. Germline CDR1 MGHRA, CDR2 YSYEKL. This CDR3 has 16 residues. V lost 6 bases to trimming and J lost 4 bases; unmatched junction nucleotides: 10.

This clone was seen only once. The V call is TRBV7-2, the J call TRBJ1-2; 8 bases line up with TRBD1. The CDR3 has 15 residues. V shed 1 base, J shed 3 bases, and the junction held 4 bases outside the gene matches. Germline V gene sequence: CDR1 SGHTA, CDR2 FQGNSA. The DNA of the CDR3 is TGTGCCAGCAGCTTAGGGACAGGGTCCGACTATGGCTACACCTTC. Protein product: CASSLGTGSDYGYTF.